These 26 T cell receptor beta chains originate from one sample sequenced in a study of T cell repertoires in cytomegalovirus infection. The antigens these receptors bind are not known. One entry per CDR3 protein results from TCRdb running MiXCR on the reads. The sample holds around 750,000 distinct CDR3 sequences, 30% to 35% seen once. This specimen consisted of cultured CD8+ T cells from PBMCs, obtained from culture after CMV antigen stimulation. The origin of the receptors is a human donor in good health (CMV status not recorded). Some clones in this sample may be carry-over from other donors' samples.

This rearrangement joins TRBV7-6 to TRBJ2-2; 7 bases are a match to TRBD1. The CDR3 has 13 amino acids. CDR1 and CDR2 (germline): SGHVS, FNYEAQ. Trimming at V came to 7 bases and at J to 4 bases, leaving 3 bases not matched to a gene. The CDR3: CASIGTATGELFF. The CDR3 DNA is TGTGCCAGCATAGGGACAGCCACCGGGGAGCTGTTTTTT.

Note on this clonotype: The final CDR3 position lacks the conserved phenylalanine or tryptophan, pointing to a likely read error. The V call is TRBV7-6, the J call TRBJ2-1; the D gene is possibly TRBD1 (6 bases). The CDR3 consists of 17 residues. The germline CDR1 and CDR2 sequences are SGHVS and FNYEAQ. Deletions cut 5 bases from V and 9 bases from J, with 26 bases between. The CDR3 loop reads CASSPALGQGRDSEQFS. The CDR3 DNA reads TGTGCCAGCAGCCCCGCGTTGGGGCAGGGGCGCGATAGTGAGCAGTTCTCC.

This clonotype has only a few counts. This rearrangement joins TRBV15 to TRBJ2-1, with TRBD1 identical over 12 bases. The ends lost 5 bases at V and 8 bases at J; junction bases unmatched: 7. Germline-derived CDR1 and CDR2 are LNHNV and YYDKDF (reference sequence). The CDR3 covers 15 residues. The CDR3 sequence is CATSSEGTGGDEQFF. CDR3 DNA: TGTGCCACCAGCTCCGAGGGGACAGGGGGCGATGAGCAGTTCTTC.

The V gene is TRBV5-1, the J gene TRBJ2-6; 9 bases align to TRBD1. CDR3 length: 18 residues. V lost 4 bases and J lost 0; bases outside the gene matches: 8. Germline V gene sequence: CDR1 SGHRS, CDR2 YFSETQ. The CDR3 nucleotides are TGCGCCAGCAGCGGCGGACAGGGGTCGGTCTCTGGGGCCAACGTCCTGACTTTC. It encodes CASSGGQGSVSGANVLTF.

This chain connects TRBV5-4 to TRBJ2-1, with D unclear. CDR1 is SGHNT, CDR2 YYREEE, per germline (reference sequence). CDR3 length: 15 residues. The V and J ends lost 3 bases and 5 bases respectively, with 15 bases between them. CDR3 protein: CASSSTVGQHNEQFF. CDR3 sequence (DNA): TGTGCCAGCAGCTCGACCGTAGGCCAGCACAATGAGCAGTTCTTC.

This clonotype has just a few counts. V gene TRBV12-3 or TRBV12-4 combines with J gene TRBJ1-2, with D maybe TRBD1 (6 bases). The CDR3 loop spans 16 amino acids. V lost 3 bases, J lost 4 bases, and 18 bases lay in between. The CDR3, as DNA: TGTGCCAGCAGTTTTCGTCCTCCAGGACAGAGCTATGGCTACACCTTC. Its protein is CASSFRPPGQSYGYTF.

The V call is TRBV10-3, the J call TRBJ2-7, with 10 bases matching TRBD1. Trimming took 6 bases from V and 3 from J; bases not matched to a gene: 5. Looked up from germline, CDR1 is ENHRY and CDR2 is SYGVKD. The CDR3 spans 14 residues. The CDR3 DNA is TGTGCCATCAGAGGACAGGGGGAAGTCTACGAGCAGTACTTC. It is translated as CAIRGQGEVYEQYF.

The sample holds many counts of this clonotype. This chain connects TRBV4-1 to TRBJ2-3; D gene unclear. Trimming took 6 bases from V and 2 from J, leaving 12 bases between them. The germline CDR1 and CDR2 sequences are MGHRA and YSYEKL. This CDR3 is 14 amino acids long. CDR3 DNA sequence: TGCGCCAGCAGTCCCGGAGATTCCACAGATACGCAGTATTTT. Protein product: CASSPGDSTDTQYF.

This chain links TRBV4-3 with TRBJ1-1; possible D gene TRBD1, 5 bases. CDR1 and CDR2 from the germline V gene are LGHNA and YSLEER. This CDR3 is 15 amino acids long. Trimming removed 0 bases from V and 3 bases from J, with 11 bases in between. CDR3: CASSQDLQGDTEAFF. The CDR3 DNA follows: TGCGCCAGCAGCCAAGATCTTCAGGGCGACACTGAAGCTTTCTTT.

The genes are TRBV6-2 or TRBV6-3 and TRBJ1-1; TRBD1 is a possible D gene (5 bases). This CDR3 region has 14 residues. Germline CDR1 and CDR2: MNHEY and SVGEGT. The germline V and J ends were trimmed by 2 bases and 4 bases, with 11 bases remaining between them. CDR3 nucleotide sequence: TGTGCCAGCAGTTACGTTCGGAGGGGCACTGAAGCTTTCTTT. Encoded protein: CASSYVRRGTEAFF.

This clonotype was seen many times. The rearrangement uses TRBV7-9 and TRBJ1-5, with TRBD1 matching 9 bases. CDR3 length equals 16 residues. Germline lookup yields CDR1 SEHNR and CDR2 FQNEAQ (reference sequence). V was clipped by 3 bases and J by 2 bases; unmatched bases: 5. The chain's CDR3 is CASSLGQGFRNQPQHF. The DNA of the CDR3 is TGTGCCAGCAGCTTGGGACAGGGTTTCCGCAATCAGCCCCAGCATTTT.

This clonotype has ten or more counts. CDR3 region: CASNLFRIEGTEAFF. The CDR3 bases are TGTGCCAGCAACTTATTTAGAATTGAAGGCACTGAAGCTTTCTTT. The chain carries TRBV6-1 and TRBJ1-1, with D uncertain. Trimming took off 7 bases at V and 4 bases at J, with 19 bases between the two ends. Germline CDR1 reads MNHNS; CDR2 reads SASEGT. The length of the CDR3 is 15 residues.

The CDR3, as DNA: TGCAGCGTTGAGGGGACAGGGCCCATCAACTACGAGCAGTACTTC. This codes for CSVEGTGPINYEQYF. This chain joins TRBV29-1 and TRBJ2-7; TRBD1 agrees at 9 bases. The V gene end was trimmed by 3 bases and the J gene end by 3 bases; junction bases not matched to a gene: 9. Germline V gives CDR1 SQVTM, CDR2 ANQGSEA. The CDR3 runs 15 residues.

The CDR3 DNA follows: TGTGCCAGCAGCTTAGGGGACGGCTATCAGGAGTACGTC. It yields the protein CASSLGDGYQEYV. This sequence joins TRBV7-6 and TRBJ2-7; D could derive from TRBD1 or TRBD2 (5 bases each). The CDR3 is made up of 13 amino acids. Germline CDR1 is SGHVS and CDR2 is FNYEAQ. The V end was cut by 1 base, the J end by 11 bases, with 15 bases between.

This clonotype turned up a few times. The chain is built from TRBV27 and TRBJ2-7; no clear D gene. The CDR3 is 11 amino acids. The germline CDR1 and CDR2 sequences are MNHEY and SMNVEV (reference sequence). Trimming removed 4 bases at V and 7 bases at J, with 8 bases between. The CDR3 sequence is CASSSRAEQYF. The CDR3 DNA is TGTGCCAGCAGTTCACGGGCGGAGCAGTACTTC.

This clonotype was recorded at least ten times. DNA for the CDR3: TGTGCCAGCAGCTTATTCGAGACCCAGTACTTC. This gives the protein CASSLFETQYF. This chain joins TRBV7-9 and TRBJ2-5; no definite D call. V was trimmed by 2 bases and J by 5 bases, leaving 3 bases between them. The V gene's germline CDR1 is SEHNR and CDR2 FQNEAQ (reference sequence). CDR3 length equals 11 residues. Full variable domain (remainder filled in from reference TRBV7-9 and TRBJ2-5): DTGVSQNPRHKITKRGQNVTFRCDPISEHNRLYWYRQTLGQGPEFLTYFQNEAQLEKSRLLSDRFSAERPKGSFSTLEIQRTEQGDSAMYLCASSLFETQYFGPGTRLLVL.

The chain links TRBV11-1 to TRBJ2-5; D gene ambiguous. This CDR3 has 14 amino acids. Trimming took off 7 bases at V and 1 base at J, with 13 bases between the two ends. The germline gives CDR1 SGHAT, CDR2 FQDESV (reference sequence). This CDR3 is CASTPSHSQETQYF. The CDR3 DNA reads TGTGCCAGCACCCCCTCGCACAGCCAAGAGACCCAGTACTTC. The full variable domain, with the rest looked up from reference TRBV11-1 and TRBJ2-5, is EAEVAQSPRYKITEKSQAVAFWCDPISGHATLYWYRQILGQGPELLVQFQDESVVDDSQLPKDRFSAERLKGVDSTLKIQPAELGDSAMYLCASTPSHSQETQYFGPGTRLLVL.

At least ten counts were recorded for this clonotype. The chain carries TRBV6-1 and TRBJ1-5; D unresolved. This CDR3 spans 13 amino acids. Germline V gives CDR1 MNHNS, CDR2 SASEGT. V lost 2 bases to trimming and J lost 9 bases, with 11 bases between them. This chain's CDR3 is CASSELPPGPQHF. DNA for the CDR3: TGTGCCAGCAGTGAATTACCTCCGGGGCCCCAGCATTTT.

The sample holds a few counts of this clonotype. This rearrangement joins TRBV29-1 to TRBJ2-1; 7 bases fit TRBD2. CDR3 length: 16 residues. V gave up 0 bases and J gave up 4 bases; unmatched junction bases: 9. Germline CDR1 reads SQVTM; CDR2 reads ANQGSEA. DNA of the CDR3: TGCAGCGTTGAAGAGTTTAGCGGGCGGTCTTACAATGAGCAGTTCTTC. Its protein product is CSVEEFSGRSYNEQFF.

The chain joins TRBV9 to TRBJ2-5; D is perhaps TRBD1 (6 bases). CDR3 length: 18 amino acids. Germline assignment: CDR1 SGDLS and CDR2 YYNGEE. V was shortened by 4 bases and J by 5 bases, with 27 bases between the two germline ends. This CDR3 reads CASSLGAAGTREKETQYF. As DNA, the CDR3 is TGTGCCAGCAGCCTTGGGGCCGCAGGGACACGAGAAAAGGAGACCCAGTACTTC.

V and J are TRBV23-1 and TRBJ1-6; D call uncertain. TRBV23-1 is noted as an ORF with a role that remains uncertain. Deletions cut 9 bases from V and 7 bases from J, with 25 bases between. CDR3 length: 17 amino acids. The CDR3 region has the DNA TGCGCCAGTACAAATACACCCGGTTACTCTTGGAATTCACCCCTCCACTTT. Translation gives CASTNTPGYSWNSPLHF.

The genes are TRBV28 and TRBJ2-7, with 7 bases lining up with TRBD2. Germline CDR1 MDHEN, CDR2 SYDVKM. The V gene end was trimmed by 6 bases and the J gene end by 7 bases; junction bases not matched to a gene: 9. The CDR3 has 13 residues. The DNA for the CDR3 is TGTGCCAGCAGACCTCCGGGGGAGGGGGAGCAGTACGTC. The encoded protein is CASRPPGEGEQYV.

This CDR3 is CATSRGVGLAGGEVINTGELFF. The CDR3 DNA follows: TGTGCCACCAGCAGAGGGGTGGGACTAGCGGGCGGGGAGGTCATAAACACCGGGGAGCTGTTTTTT. The chain carries TRBV15 and TRBJ2-2, with TRBD2 matching 12 bases. With V trimmed by 1 base and J by 2 bases, 17 bases remained unmatched. Germline CDR1 and CDR2: LNHNV and YYDKDF (reference sequence). The length of the CDR3 is 22 residues.

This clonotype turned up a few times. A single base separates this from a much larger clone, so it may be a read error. CDR3 loop: CDSSFGGGNTGELFF. CDR3 DNA: TGTGACAGCAGCTTCGGGGGCGGGAACACCGGGGAGCTGTTTTTT. The V call is TRBV7-2, the J call TRBJ2-2; the D gene could be TRBD1 or TRBD2 (6 bases each). The CDR3 runs to 15 residues. Germline-derived CDR1 and CDR2 are SGHTA and FQGNSA.

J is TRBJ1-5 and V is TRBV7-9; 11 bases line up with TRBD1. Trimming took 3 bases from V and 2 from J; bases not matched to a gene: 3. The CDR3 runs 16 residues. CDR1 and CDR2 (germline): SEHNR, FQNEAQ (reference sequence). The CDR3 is CASSLGDRGGNQPQHF. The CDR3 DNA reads TGTGCCAGCAGCTTGGGGGACAGGGGGGGCAATCAGCCCCAGCATTTT.

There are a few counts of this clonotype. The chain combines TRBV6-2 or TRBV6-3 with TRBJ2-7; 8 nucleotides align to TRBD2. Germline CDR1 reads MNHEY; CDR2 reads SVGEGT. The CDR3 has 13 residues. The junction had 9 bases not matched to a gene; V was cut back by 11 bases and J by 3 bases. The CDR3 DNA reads TGTGCCTCCTCCGGCGGGGGGTACTACGAGCAGTACGTC. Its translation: CASSGGGYYEQYV.